The text below deals with one T cell receptor (beta chain). The target antigen is unknown. The data were taken from a study of vaccination effects on CD4 cells after COVID-19. Study-level results: In vaccinees who were healthy, merely 1 out of 255 vaccine-induced clones cross-reacted with common cold coronaviruses. Marked contraction was observed in infection-induced and vaccine-induced clones late after vaccination.

Sequencing was performed with immunoSEQ multiplex PCR; in TCRdb, only in-frame clones are kept and a portion is missing. The sample includes about 22,000 clones, roughly 80% of them seen just once. Prior to sequencing, the ViraFEST assay stimulated PBMC with viral peptide pools, which expanded the antigen-specific CD4+ T cells. At the end of about 10 days of culture, CD4+ T cells were isolated. Having tested negative for nucleocapsid antibodies, the vaccine recipients showed no prior SARS-CoV-2 infection. The V gene's germline CDR1 is SGHVS and CDR2 FNYEAQ. The CDR3 covers 15 residues. The germline V and J ends were trimmed by 5 bases and 0 bases, with 10 bases remaining between them.

The sequence derives from a human donor who received a COVID-19 vaccine. Material: CD4+ T cells from PBMCs cultured with HCoV-NL63 spike peptides, obtained before COVID-19 vaccination. J is TRBJ2-2 and V is TRBV7-6, with D hard to call. The DNA for the CDR3 is TGTGCCAGCAGCCAGGCTATAGCGAACACCGGGGAGCTGTTTTTT. Its translation is CASSQAIANTGELFF. The whole variable domain, remainder taken from reference TRBV7-6 and TRBJ2-2, is GAGVSQSPRYKVTKRGQDVALRCDPISGHVSLYWYRQALGQGPEFLTYFNYEAQQDKSGLPNDRFSAERPEGSISTLTIQRTEQRDSAMYRCASSQAIANTGELFFGEGSRLTVL.